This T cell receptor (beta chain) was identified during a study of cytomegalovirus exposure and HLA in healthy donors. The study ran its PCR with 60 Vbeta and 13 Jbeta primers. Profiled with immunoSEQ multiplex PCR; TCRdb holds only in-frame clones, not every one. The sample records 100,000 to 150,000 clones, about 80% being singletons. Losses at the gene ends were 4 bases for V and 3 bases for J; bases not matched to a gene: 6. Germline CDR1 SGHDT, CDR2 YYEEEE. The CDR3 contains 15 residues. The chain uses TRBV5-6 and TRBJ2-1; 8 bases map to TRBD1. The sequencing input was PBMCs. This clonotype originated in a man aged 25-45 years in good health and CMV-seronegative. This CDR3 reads CASSPDRVYYNEQFF. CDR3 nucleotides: TGTGCCAGCAGCCCGGACAGGGTTTACTACAATGAGCAGTTCTTC. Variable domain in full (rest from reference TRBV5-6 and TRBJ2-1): DAGVTQSPTHLIKTRGQQVTLRCSPKSGHDTVSWYQQALGQGPQFIFQYYEEEERQRGNFPDRFSGHQFPNYSSELNVNALLLGDSALYLCASSPDRVYYNEQFFGPGTRLTVL.